This T cell receptor (beta chain) was sequenced for a study of blood T cell repertoires in COVID-19. Study as a whole: Both acute and convalescent COVID-19 samples were obtained from the United States, Italy and Spain. T cells, B-cell-depleted T cells, or PBMCs supplied cDNA or gDNA.

Original methodology: Reference gene primer amplification yielded estimated nucleated cell counts. This table comes from immunoSEQ multiplex PCR, and its TCRdb copy is limited to in-frame clones, with some not included. V and J calls and clone size are those listed in that table; D and trimming were worked out from the DNA. The table lists 150,000 or so clones, 84% of them singletons, with 3% to 4.5% in the top ten. Per germline, CDR1 SNHLY and CDR2 FYNNEI. The CDR3 has 13 amino acids. The V segment lost 4 bases and the J segment 6 bases; nucleotides outside the gene matches: 2. Sequenced input: peripheral blood. The rearrangement uses TRBV2 and TRBJ2-2, with 7 bases identical to TRBD1. The receptor's source is a woman aged 60 to 75 with acute or convalescent COVID-19. The CDR3 spells CASSVGTAGELFF. The CDR3 bases are TGTGCCAGCAGTGTGGGGACAGCCGGGGAGCTGTTTTTT. Using reference TRBV2 and TRBJ2-2 for the parts outside the CDR3, the full variable domain is EPEVTQTPSHQVTQMGQEVILRCVPISNHLYFYWYRQILGQKVEFLVSFYNNEISEKSEIFDDQFSVERPDGSNFTLKIRSTKLEDSAMYFCASSVGTAGELFFGEGSRLTVL.